This TCR beta chain emerged from a study of T-cell reconstitution after alpha-beta-depleted transplantation in children (TCRdb year 2016). General notes on the study: Using TCR repertoire profiling, the study quantitatively followed how T-cell immune reconstitution unfolded in children after TCRalphabeta/CD19-depleted allogeneic hematopoietic cell transplantation.

Study-wide findings and limitations: In some patients, the high TCRbeta diversity seen at day 60 was put down to recipient T cells and intrathymic progenitors that had survived conditioning. Hyperexpanded clone frequencies declined over subsequent months; after one year, T-cell counts and TCRbeta diversity were mostly attributed to newly produced T cells. Apparently early alphabetaT-cell count recovery about two months after transplant reportedly relied on only several hundred rapidly expanded clones derived from non-depleted graft cells.

Reading the label with the study, this specimen's treatment or condition is: allogeneic hematopoietic cell transplantation with graft depleted of TCRalphabeta T cells and CD19 B cells. TCRalphabeta/CD19-depleted allogeneic hematopoietic cell grafts were given to the transplant recipients, all of whom were children. Trimming at the junction amounts to 3 bases on V and 6 bases on J, and the germline ends lie 6 bases apart. The CDR3 sequence holds 12 residues, the cysteine and phenylalanine included. Solely the CDR3 DNA is kept, with 36 bases framed from the first base. The CDR1 and CDR2 encoded by the germline V gene (reference sequence) are SEHNR and FQNEAQ. Preparation of the library involved PCR. Sequencing relied on an Illumina HiSeq 2500. Molecular barcoding was employed in the preparation of TCR libraries, with unique molecular identifiers being used to normalize TCRbeta repertoire quantification. The public sequencing data were trimmed at Q25 with fastp and processed into clonotypes with MiXCR by TCRdb, which kept only in-frame beta chains. When rows share a CDR3 protein, they turn into one entry using the most common DNA and genes. This sample gives fewer than 1 million distinct CDR3 sequences in total; 15% to 20% of them show up just once. Approximately 5% of the sample goes to the ten largest clones.

This clonotype occurred many times. The clone's antigen remains unknown. Base qualities are not recorded, but no much larger clone differs from it by a single base. The rearranged chain carries TRBV7-9 and TRBJ2-1; the D gene is not confidently resolved. The sample in question was PBMCs, mostly from graft donor cells, obtained 360 days after TCRalphabeta/CD19-depleted stem cell transplant. This sequence was found in a male patient aged 10-17 years who had a stem cell transplant for acute lymphoblastic leukemia, so the T cells may come from the graft donor. The CDR3 amino acid sequence is: CASSFRPNEQFF. The base sequence is TGTGCCAGCAGCTTCAGGCCCAATGAGCAGTTCTTC.